The rows below give T cell receptor beta chains drawn from one sample of a study of radiotherapy plus CTLA-4 blockade in lung cancer. Here immunoSEQ multiplex PCR was the method, and the copy in TCRdb shows in-frame clones only, minus some. Of 40,000 to 55,000 clones in the sample, approximately 86% are singletons; the top ten hold 15% to 20%. Sequencing was performed on peripheral blood, taken from a patient treated with radiotherapy plus ipilimumab. These receptors originate from a human donor with non-small cell lung cancer that progressed on radiotherapy plus ipilimumab. Some clones in this sample may be carry-over from other donors' samples. Each CDR3 is given without its conserved first and last residue. Only some rows state a clone size, as once, few, many or a class for expanded clones.

size	V	J	CDR3
once	TRBV7-9	TRBJ2-5	ASSPAGLAGGMKETQY
.	TRBV7-2	TRBJ1-1	ASSRRPSGQNTEAF
once	TRBV18	TRBJ2-3	ASSPEEDRGWKDTQY
few	TRBV2	TRBJ1-2	ASTPRGQGESGYT
.	TRBV7-8	TRBJ1-5	ASSPAQFDQPQH
.	TRBV7-8	TRBJ2-3	ASSPRPTGRGGQADTQY
once	TRBV18	TRBJ1-2	ASSRGGVHGYT
.	TRBV10-2	TRBJ2-7	ASSESRSGLSRYEQY
.	TRBV29-1	.	SVNRGTGTSGSYEQY
.	TRBV7-9	TRBJ2-3	ASSGLRSAQY
.	TRBV19	TRBJ1-3	ASSTDSLMTLYSGNTIY
.	TRBV9	TRBJ2-5	ASSGSGQETQY
.	TRBV10-2	TRBJ2-5	ASSPPGPTGRETQY
once	TRBV6-4	TRBJ1-1	ASSDVGQGVENTEAF
.	TRBV6-5	TRBJ1-1	ASRPGGLTEAF
.	TRBV7-3	TRBJ2-1	ASSLVAGSGRNEQF
.	TRBV27	TRBJ2-1	ASRTDNNEQF
.	TRBV6-6	TRBJ2-2	ASANTGELF
.	TRBV12-5	TRBJ2-3	ASGLVYVTPSTDTQY
.	TRBV9	TRBJ2-3	ASSVEYAGGPTDTQY
.	TRBV5-8	TRBJ1-4	ASSRDSLEKLF
.	TRBV12-5	TRBJ2-3	ASEVKGGPDTQY
few	TRBV4-1	TRBJ1-1	ASSHLTGGDTEAF
.	TRBV27	TRBJ2-7	ASSKDSTYEQY
once	TRBV5-1	TRBJ2-3	ASSLDSGGDTQY
.	TRBV29-1	TRBJ2-3	STWDRFTDTQY